This entry features one T cell receptor beta chain sequence. A multiplex PCR was run with 60 Vbeta primers and 13 Jbeta primers. TCRdb's copy holds only in-frame clones and misses some; the assay was immunoSEQ multiplex PCR. This table has roughly 150,000 clones, 85% appearing once. These data belong to a study of cytomegalovirus exposure and HLA in healthy donors. The germline gives CDR1 MDHEN, CDR2 SYDVKM. CDR3 length: 17 amino acids. V lost 5 bases and J lost 5, with 24 bases in between. Sequenced: PBMCs. The chain combines TRBV28 with TRBJ1-1; D possibly corresponds to TRBD1 (6 bases). The sequence was obtained from a boy between 2 and 10 years old in good health and CMV-seronegative. The CDR3 DNA follows: TGTGCCAGCAGTCCACAGGGTCTCAGTAGGGGAAGAACTGAAGCTTTCTTT. Protein product: CASSPQGLSRGRTEAFF.